A selection of T cell receptor beta chains follows, all from one sample in a study of cytomegalovirus exposure and HLA in healthy donors. Sequencing used immunoSEQ multiplex PCR; TCRdb keeps in-frame clones, though not all of them. The profile shows some 190,000 clones, around 83% of them singletons. Sequenced sample: PBMCs. These receptors came from a man in his forties or fifties in good health and CMV-seropositive. The CDR3 runs from the conserved cysteine through the conserved F or W. The D gene is left open where the match is weak. Clone size appears in some rows only: once, few, many, or a class for an expanded clone.

v_gene	j_gene	d_gene	abundance	CDR3nt	CDR3aa
TRBV7-6	TRBJ1-1	-	-	TGTGCCAGCAGCCGCGACGGAGGCACTGAAGCTTTCTTT	CASSRDGGTEAFF
TRBV7-8	TRBJ1-2	TRBD1	-	TGTGCCAGCAGCTCGTGGACAGGAACGGACTATGGCTACACCTTC	CASSSWTGTDYGYTF
TRBV28	TRBJ1-4	-	once	TGTGCCAGCGCCCGGGGGGGAGCGGAAGAAAAACTGTTTTTT	CASARGGAEEKLFF
TRBV5-5	TRBJ2-7	TRBD1	few	TGTGCCAGCAGCATACTCCGGGACAGGGGCGTTTTAAGGGAGCAGTACTTC	CASSILRDRGVLREQYF
TRBV6-6	TRBJ1-3	-	-	TGTGCCAGCAGCCCGTTGGGAAACACCATATATTTT	CASSPLGNTIYF
TRBV5-1	TRBJ2-2	-	-	TGCGCCAGCAGCCCTGGACATCCGTACGCGAACACCGGGGAGCTGTTTTTT	CASSPGHPYANTGELFF
TRBV28	TRBJ2-1	TRBD2	-	TGTGCCAGCGGGGGAGGGGGGCTAGCGGGAGCTGGTGAGCAGTTCTTC	CASGGGGLAGAGEQFF
TRBV27	TRBJ2-3	TRBD2	-	TGTGCCAGCAGTCCCCAGCGGGAGGGCATAGATACGCAGTATTTT	CASSPQREGIDTQYF
TRBV5-6	TRBJ2-7	TRBD2	-	TGTGCCAGCAGCGGGGGGGGCTACGAGCAGTACTTC	CASSGGGYEQYF
TRBV10-2	TRBJ1-1	-	-	TGCGCCAGCAGGGTTCCGGGGGGCACTGAAGCTTTCTTT	CASRVPGGTEAFF
TRBV28	TRBJ1-5	-	-	TGTGCCTCCGGACAGCTCGATCAGCCCCAGCATTTT	CASGQLDQPQHF
TRBV4-3	TRBJ2-2	-	-	TGCGCCAGCAGCCAAGATTCAAACGCGAGATTGGGGGAGCTGTTTTTT	CASSQDSNARLGELFF
TRBV5-3	TRBJ2-1	TRBD1	-	TGTGCCCCTCCGGGGGGACAGGGTTACAATGAGCAGTTCTTC	CAPPGGQGYNEQFF
TRBV25-1	TRBJ2-3	-	-	TGTGCCAGCAGTAAACCGGTGATGGATACGCAGTATTTT	CASSKPVMDTQYF
TRBV29-1	TRBJ2-6	-	-	TGCAGCGTTGAACTTAGCTCTGGGGCCAACGGCCTGACTTTC	CSVELSSGANGLTF
TRBV27	TRBJ2-7	TRBD2	-	TGTGCCAGCAGTTTATCCCAGGGACTAGCGGGAGTCCGCGAGCAGTACTTC	CASSLSQGLAGVREQYF
TRBV7-2	TRBJ2-3	-	-	TGTGCCAGCAACAGGCAGGGAGATACGCAGTATTTT	CASNRQGDTQYF
TRBV5-4	TRBJ2-7	-	once	TGTGCCAGCAGCTTGTCGGGGATCACCTACGAGCAGTACTTC	CASSLSGITYEQYF
TRBV6-1	TRBJ1-1	-	-	TGTGCCAGCAGTGAGTTAGGGGTTGGCACTGAAGCTTTCTTT	CASSELGVGTEAFF
TRBV28	TRBJ1-2	TRBD1	-	TGTGCCAGCAGTATTGGACAGGGGGTGTACTCGGGAGGCTACACCTTC	CASSIGQGVYSGGYTF
TRBV30	TRBJ2-7	TRBD1	once	TGTGCCTCTCAGAGACAGGGCTACGAGCAGTACTTC	CASQRQGYEQYF
TRBV7-9	TRBJ1-1	TRBD1	-	TGTGCCAGCAGCCCCCAGACAGGGACTGAAGCTTTCTTT	CASSPQTGTEAFF
TRBV5-8	TRBJ2-1	TRBD1	once	TGTGCCAGCAGCTTGGAGGGGGCGCGGGACAATGAGCAGTTCTTC	CASSLEGARDNEQFF
TRBV28	TRBJ2-1	-	-	TGTGCCAGCAGTTTGTCGGGGATCTACAATGAGCAGTTCTTC	CASSLSGIYNEQFF
TRBV30	TRBJ2-5	-	-	TGTGCCTGGAGTTCTACAACTTCGGGGACCCAGTACTTC	CAWSSTTSGTQYF
TRBV5-1	TRBJ2-3	TRBD2	-	TGCGCCAGCAGCGCCTCTAGCGGGAGGGCCGCAGATACGCAGTATTTT	CASSASSGRAADTQYF